This TCR beta chain was sequenced in a study of shared clonotypes between healthy human individuals. The germline V gene has CDR1 MDHEN and CDR2 SYDVKM. Trimming took off 1 base at V and 5 bases at J, with 13 bases between the two ends. The CDR3 runs 15 residues. TCRdb's copy holds only in-frame clones and misses some; the assay was immunoSEQ multiplex PCR. The data show 2.3 million or so clones, with 80% to 95% seen just once and 0.3% to 0.4% held by the top ten. The TCR sequence derives from a man between 18 and 35 years old in good health. Some clones in this sample may be carry-over from other donors' samples. Sequencing was carried out using naive CD4+ T cells from PBMCs. The subset denotes: CD45RA+ positively selected. The chain carries TRBV28 and TRBJ2-3; possible D gene TRBD2, 6 bases. CDR3 sequence: CASSLSGGRKDTQYF. Written as DNA, the CDR3 is TGTGCCAGCAGTTTATCTGGGGGGAGGAAAGATACGCAGTATTTT.